This T cell receptor beta chain was obtained from a study of cytomegalovirus exposure and HLA in healthy donors. The germline V and J ends were trimmed by 5 bases and 0 bases, with 20 bases remaining between them. CDR1 MNHEY and CDR2 SMNVEV come from the germline V gene (reference sequence). The CDR3 length is 17 residues. The PCR made use of 60 Vbeta and 13 Jbeta primers. Clones were sequenced by immunoSEQ multiplex PCR, and TCRdb holds only the in-frame ones, with some missing. The sample records about 180,000 clones, 77% being singletons. Whole-study results and caveats: The classifier reportedly diagnosed cytomegalovirus status with high specificity and sensitivity. The productive fraction for most TCR beta V segments was about 90% or about 30% in an earlier analysis. The analysis excluded some indistinguishable V segments, including TRBV6-2 and TRBV6-3.

Details on this clone: Its antigen is not known.

The chain joins TRBV27 to TRBJ2-7, with a possible D match to TRBD2 (5 bases). The receptor comes from a woman aged 55-75 years in good health and CMV-seropositive. The specimen was PBMCs. The chain's CDR3 is CASSLREATRPSYEQYF. The DNA of the CDR3 is TGTGCCAGCAGTCTGAGGGAAGCAACACGGCCCTCCTACGAGCAGTACTTC.